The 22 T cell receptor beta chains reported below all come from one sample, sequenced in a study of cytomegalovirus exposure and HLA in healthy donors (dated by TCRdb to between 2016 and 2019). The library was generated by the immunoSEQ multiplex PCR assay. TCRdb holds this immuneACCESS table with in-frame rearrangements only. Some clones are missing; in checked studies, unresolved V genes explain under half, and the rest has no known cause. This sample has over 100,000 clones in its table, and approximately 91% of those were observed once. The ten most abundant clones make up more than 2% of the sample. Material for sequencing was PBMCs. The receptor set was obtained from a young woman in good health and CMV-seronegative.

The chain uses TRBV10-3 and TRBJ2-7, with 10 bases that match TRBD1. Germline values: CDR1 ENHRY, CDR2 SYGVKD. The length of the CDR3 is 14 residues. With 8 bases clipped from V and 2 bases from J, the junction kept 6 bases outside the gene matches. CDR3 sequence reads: CAIQAGQGAYEQYF. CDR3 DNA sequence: TGTGCCATCCAAGCAGGACAGGGGGCCTACGAGCAGTACTTC.

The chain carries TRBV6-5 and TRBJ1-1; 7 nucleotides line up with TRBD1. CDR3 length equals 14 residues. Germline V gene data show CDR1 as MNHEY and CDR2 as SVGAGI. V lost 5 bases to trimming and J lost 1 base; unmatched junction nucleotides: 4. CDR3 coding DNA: TGTGCCAGCAGTCCGGGACAGCCGAACACTGAAGCTTTCTTT. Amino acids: CASSPGQPNTEAFF.

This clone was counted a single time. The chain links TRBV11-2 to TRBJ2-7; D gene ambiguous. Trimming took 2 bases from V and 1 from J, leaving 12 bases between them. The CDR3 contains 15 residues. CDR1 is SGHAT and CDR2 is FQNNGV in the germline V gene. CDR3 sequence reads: CASSLLGAGSYEQYF. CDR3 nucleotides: TGTGCCAGCAGCTTATTGGGTGCCGGGTCCTACGAGCAGTACTTC.

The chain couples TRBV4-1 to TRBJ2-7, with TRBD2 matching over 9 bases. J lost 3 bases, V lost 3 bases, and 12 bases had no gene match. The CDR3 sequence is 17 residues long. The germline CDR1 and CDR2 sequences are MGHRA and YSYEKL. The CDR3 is CASSQGAWTSANYEQYF. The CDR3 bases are TGCGCCAGCAGCCAGGGGGCGTGGACTAGCGCCAACTACGAGCAGTACTTC.

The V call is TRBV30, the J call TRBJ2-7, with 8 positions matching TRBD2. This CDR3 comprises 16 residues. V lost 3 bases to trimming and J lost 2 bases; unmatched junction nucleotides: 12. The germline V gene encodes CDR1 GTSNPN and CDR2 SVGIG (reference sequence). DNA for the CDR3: TGTGCCTGGAGACAAACCCAGCGGGGGCCGACCTACGAGCAGTACTTC. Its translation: CAWRQTQRGPTYEQYF.

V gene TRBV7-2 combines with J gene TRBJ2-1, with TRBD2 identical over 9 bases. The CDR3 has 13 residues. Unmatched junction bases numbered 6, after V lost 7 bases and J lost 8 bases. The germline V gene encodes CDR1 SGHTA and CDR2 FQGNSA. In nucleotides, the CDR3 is TGTGCCAGCACGGGGCGGGGGGGCTATGAGCAGTTCTTC. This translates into CASTGRGGYEQFF.

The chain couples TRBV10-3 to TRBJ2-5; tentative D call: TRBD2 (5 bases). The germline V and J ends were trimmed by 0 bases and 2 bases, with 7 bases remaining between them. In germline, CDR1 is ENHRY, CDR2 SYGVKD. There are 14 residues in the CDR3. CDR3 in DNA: TGTGCCATCAGTGAGTCGATAGCGCAAGAGACCCAGTACTTC. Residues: CAISESIAQETQYF.

CDR3 loop: CASSQTGVVDNEQFF. The DNA for the CDR3 is TGTGCCAGCAGTCAGACAGGGGTCGTGGACAATGAGCAGTTCTTC. V and J are TRBV28 and TRBJ2-1; 8 nucleotides match TRBD1. The CDR3 has 15 residues. CDR1 and CDR2 (germline): MDHEN, SYDVKM. V shed 5 bases, J shed 5 bases, and the junction held 8 bases outside the gene matches.

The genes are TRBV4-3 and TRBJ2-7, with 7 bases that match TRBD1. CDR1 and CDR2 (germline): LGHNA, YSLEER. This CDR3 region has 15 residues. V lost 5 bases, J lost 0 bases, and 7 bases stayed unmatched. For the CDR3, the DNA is TGCGCCAGCAGCGCCACAAGGGACAGCTCCTACGAGCAGTACTTC. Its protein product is CASSATRDSSYEQYF.

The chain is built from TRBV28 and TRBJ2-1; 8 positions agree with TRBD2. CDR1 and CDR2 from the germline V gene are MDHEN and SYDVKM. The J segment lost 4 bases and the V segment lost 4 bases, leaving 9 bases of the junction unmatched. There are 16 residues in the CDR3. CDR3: CASSSVGGGLYNEQFF. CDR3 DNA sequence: TGTGCCAGCAGTTCCGTCGGCGGGGGGCTATACAATGAGCAGTTCTTC.

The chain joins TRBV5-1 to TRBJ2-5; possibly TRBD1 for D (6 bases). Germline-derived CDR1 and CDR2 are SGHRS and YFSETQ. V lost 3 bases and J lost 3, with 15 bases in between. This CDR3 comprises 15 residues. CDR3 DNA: TGCGCCAGCAGCTCGTCCGGGACACGGGAAGAGACCCAGTACTTC. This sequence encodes CASSSSGTREETQYF.

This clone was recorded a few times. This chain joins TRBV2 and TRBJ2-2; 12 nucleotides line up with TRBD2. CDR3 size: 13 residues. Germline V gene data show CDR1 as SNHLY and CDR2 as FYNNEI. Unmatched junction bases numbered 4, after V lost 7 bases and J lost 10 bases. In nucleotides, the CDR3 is TGTGCCAGCATTCGGACTAGCGGGGCGGAGCTGTTTTTT. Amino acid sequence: CASIRTSGAELFF.

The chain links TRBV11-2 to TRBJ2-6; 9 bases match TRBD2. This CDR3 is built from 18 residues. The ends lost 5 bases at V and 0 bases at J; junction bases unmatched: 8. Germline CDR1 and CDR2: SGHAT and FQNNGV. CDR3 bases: TGTGCCAGCAGCCCCCTTAGCGGGAGTCCCTCTGGGGCCAACGTCCTGACTTTC. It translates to CASSPLSGSPSGANVLTF.

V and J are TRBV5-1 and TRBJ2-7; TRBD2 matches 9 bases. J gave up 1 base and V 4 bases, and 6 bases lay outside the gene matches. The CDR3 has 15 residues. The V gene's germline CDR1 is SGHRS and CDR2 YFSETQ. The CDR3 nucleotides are TGCGCCAGCAGCCAACAGGGACTAGCTTCCTACGAGCAGTACTTC. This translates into CASSQQGLASYEQYF. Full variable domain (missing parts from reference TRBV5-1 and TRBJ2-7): KAGVTQTPRYLIKTRGQQVTLSCSPISGHRSVSWYQQTPGQGLQFLFEYFSETQRNKGNFPGRFSGRQFSNSRSEMNVSTLELGDSALYLCASSQQGLASYEQYFGPGTRLTVT.

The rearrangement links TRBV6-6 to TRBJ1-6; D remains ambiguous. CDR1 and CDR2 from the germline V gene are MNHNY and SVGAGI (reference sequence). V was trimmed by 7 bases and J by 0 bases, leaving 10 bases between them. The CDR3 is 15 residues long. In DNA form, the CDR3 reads TGTGCCAGCACTGAAAAGAGCTCCTATAATTCACCCCTCCACTTT. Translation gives CASTEKSSYNSPLHF.

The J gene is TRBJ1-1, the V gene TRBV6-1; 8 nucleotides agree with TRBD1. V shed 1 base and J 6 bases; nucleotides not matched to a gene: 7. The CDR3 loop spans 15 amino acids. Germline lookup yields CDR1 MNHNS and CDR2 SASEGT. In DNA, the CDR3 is TGTGCCAGCAGTGAAGGAACAGGGGGGTCCGCTGAAGCTTTCTTT. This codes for CASSEGTGGSAEAFF.

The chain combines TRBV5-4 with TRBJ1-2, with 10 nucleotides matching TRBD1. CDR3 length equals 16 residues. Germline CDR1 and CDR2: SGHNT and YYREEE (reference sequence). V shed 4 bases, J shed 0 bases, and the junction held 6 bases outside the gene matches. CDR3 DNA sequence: TGTGCCAGCAGCCCACTTGGACAGGGGGCTAACTATGGCTACACCTTC. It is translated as CASSPLGQGANYGYTF. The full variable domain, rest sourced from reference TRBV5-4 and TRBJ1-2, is ETGVTQSPTHLIKTRGQQVTLRCSSQSGHNTVSWYQQALGQGPQFIFQYYREEENGRGNFPPRFSGLQFPNYSSELNVNALELDDSALYLCASSPLGQGANYGYTFGSGTRLTVV.

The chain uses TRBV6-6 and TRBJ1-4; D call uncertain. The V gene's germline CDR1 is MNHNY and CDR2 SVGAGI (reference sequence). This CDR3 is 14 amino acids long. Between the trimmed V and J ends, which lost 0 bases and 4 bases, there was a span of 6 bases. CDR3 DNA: TGTGCCAGCAGTTACTCGGGAGGTAATGAAAAACTGTTTTTT. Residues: CASSYSGGNEKLFF.

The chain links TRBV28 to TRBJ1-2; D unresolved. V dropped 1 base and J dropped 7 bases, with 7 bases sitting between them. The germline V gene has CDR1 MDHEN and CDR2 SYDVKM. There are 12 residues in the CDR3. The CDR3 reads CASSLSALGYTF. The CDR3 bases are TGTGCCAGCAGTTTATCTGCGCTTGGCTACACCTTC.

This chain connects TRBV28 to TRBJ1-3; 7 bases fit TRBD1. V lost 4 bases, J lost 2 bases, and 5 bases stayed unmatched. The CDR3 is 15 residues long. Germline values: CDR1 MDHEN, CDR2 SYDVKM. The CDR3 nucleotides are TGTGCCAGCAGTTCCCCGGGACAGCCTGGAAACACCATATATTTT. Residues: CASSSPGQPGNTIYF.

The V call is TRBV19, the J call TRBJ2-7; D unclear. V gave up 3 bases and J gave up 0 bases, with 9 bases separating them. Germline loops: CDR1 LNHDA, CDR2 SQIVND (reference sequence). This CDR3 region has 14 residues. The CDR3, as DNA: TGTGCCAGTAGTATCGGGTCTATCTCCTACGAGCAGTACTTC. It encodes CASSIGSISYEQYF.

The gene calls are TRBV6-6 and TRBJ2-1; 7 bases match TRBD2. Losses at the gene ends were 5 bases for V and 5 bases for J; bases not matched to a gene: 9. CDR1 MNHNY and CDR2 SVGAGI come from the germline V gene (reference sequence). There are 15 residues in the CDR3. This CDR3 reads CASSPGTTFHNEQFF. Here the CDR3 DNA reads TGTGCCAGCAGTCCCGGGACTACCTTCCACAATGAGCAGTTCTTC.